Following are 20 T cell receptor beta chains from one sample sequenced in a study of Ad26.COV2.S vaccination and SARS-CoV-2 variants. Sequencing used immunoSEQ multiplex PCR; TCRdb keeps in-frame clones, though not all of them. The repertoire holds approximately 480,000 clones, 70% to 90% seen once, with around 13% in the top ten. Treatment described: roughly 19 received Ad26.COV2.S at low or high dose, single or two shots; about five received placebo; per-sample allocation not given. After the first vaccine or placebo injection, samples were drawn on day 63. The source material was peripheral blood, sampled in a trial of Ad26.COV2.S vaccine versus placebo. Every receptor here comes from a person aged 18-60 years who received the Ad26.COV2.S COVID-19 vaccine or a placebo.

The chain employs TRBV21-1 and TRBJ1-5; the table's D call, TRBD1, has no DNA check behind it. TRBV21-1 is marked as a pseudogene. The CDR3 length is 13 residues. CDR3 DNA sequence: TGTGCCAGCAGCAAAGAGGGGAATCAGCCCCAGCATTTT. It encodes CASSKEGNQPQHF.

The chain joins TRBV7-8 to TRBJ1-5; D might be TRBD1 (5 bases). There are 15 residues in the CDR3. Germline CDR1 is SGHVS and CDR2 is FQNEAQ. V lost 2 bases and J lost 4, with 12 bases in between. CDR3 sequence (DNA): TGTGCCAGCAGCTTACTAGGGGCACGGAATCAGCCCCAGCATTTT. Its translation: CASSLLGARNQPQHF.

The gene calls are TRBV7-2 and TRBJ2-3, with 10 bases lining up with TRBD2. Germline CDR1 and CDR2: SGHTA and FQGNSA. CDR3 length: 16 amino acids. V gave up 1 base and J gave up 4 bases; unmatched junction bases: 5. Here the CDR3 DNA reads TGTGCCAGCAGCTTAGAAGGACTAGCGGTTGCAGATACGCAGTATTTT. This translates into CASSLEGLAVADTQYF.

The chain recombines TRBV7-9 with TRBJ2-5; the match to TRBD2 covers 10 bases. V shed 3 bases and J 4 bases; nucleotides not matched to a gene: 8. CDR1 and CDR2 (germline): SEHNR, FQNEAQ (reference sequence). The CDR3 is 16 amino acids. The CDR3 DNA reads as TGTGCCAGCAGCTTCCTTGGTAGCGGGAGGCCAGAGACCCAGTACTTC. Protein sequence: CASSFLGSGRPETQYF.

The chain has TRBV7-6 and TRBJ1-2, with no clear D. Between the trimmed V and J ends, which lost 4 bases and 8 bases, there was a span of 20 bases. The CDR3 sequence is 15 residues long. Germline loops: CDR1 SGHVS, CDR2 FNYEAQ. This CDR3 reads CASSSPGVPESGYTF. The CDR3 nucleotides are TGTGCCAGCAGCTCCCCAGGAGTCCCCGAGTCGGGCTACACCTTC. Full variable domain (outside the CDR3, taken from reference TRBV7-6 and TRBJ1-2): GAGVSQSPRYKVTKRGQDVALRCDPISGHVSLYWYRQALGQGPEFLTYFNYEAQQDKSGLPNDRFSAERPEGSISTLTIQRTEQRDSAMYRCASSSPGVPESGYTFGSGTRLTVV.

The chain couples TRBV2 to TRBJ1-4; perhaps TRBD1 as D (6 bases). V shed 7 bases and J shed 5 bases, with 14 bases lying between them. CDR1 and CDR2 (germline): SNHLY, FYNNEI. This CDR3 has 14 residues. CDR3 sequence reads: CASTEGTRNEKLFF. In DNA, the CDR3 is TGTGCCAGCACCGAAGGGACAAGAAATGAAAAACTGTTTTTT. Using reference TRBV2 and TRBJ1-4 for the parts outside the CDR3, the full variable domain is EPEVTQTPSHQVTQMGQEVILRCVPISNHLYFYWYRQILGQKVEFLVSFYNNEISEKSEIFDDQFSVERPDGSNFTLKIRSTKLEDSAMYFCASTEGTRNEKLFFGSGTQLSVL.

The chain couples TRBV7-9 to TRBJ2-5; TRBD2 matches 10 bases. Germline CDR1 reads SEHNR; CDR2 reads FQNEAQ (reference sequence). The CDR3 consists of 14 residues. Trimming cost V 3 bases and J 5 bases; bases outside gene matches: 3. This CDR3 is CASSFLAGVETQYF. The CDR3 nucleotides are TGTGCCAGCAGCTTCCTAGCGGGAGTCGAGACCCAGTACTTC.

The gene calls are TRBV5-1 and TRBJ2-3; no clear D gene. In germline, CDR1 is SGHRS, CDR2 YFSETQ. CDR3 length: 16 amino acids. Between the trimmed V and J ends, which lost 0 bases and 5 bases, there was a span of 16 bases. This chain's CDR3 is CASSLDGATRRDTQYF. In DNA form, the CDR3 reads TGCGCCAGCAGCTTGGATGGAGCCACCCGGCGAGATACGCAGTATTTT.

Notes on this clone: A read error may account for a junction end that differs from germline. In the same sample, other DNA sequences code for this CDR3. CDR3 protein: CASSWVRPEAFF. For the CDR3, the DNA is TGTGCCAGTAGTTGGGTTAGGCCTGAAGCTTTCTTT. The rearrangement joins TRBV12-3 or TRBV12-4 to TRBJ1-1; D ambiguous. The CDR3 has 12 amino acids.

V is TRBV28 and J is TRBJ2-7; 7 bases are a match to TRBD2. The CDR3 sequence is 13 residues long. Germline trimming cut 6 bases from V and 7 bases from J; bases unmatched to any gene: 9. Germline CDR1 and CDR2: MDHEN and SYDVKM. This CDR3 is CASRGGSHQEQYF. CDR3 bases: TGTGCCAGCAGAGGCGGGAGTCATCAAGAGCAGTACTTC.

This chain connects TRBV7-2 to TRBJ1-6, with TRBD1 identical over 9 bases. CDR1 and CDR2 from the germline V gene are SGHTA and FQGNSA. The CDR3 length is 16 residues. Losses at the gene ends were 0 bases for V and 10 bases for J; bases not matched to a gene: 7. The CDR3 sequence is CASSLARTGEGSPLHF. Here the CDR3 DNA reads TGTGCCAGCAGCTTAGCTCGGACAGGGGAAGGATCACCCCTCCACTTT.

This clone was seen only once. The chain is built from TRBV28 and TRBJ2-3; 10 bases align to TRBD1. The CDR3 is 16 amino acids. The V and J ends lost 1 base and 6 bases, in that order; junction bases with no gene match: 7. Germline V gene data show CDR1 as MDHEN and CDR2 as SYDVKM. CDR3 bases: TGTGCCAGCAGTTTATCCCTAGGGACAGGGGTCGATACGCAGTATTTT. Translating it yields CASSLSLGTGVDTQYF.

V gene TRBV4-3 combines with J gene TRBJ1-3; D possibly corresponds to TRBD1 (5 bases). V lost 5 bases and J lost 0, with 11 bases in between. CDR3 size: 15 residues. Germline V gives CDR1 LGHNA, CDR2 YSLEER. This chain's CDR3 is CASSDTGTSGNTIYF. In DNA form, the CDR3 reads TGCGCCAGCAGCGATACGGGGACCTCTGGAAACACCATATATTTT.

CDR3 nucleotide sequence: TGTGCCAGCAGCTTAGATTACGGCAATCGGCAGTTCTTC. This gives the protein CASSLDYGNRQFF. This chain links TRBV7-7 with TRBJ2-1; D not certain. The CDR3 has 13 residues. Germline V lookup: CDR1 SSHAT, CDR2 FNYEAQ (reference sequence). V was cut by 1 base and J by 12 bases, with 13 bases left in between.

The V gene is TRBV10-3, the J gene TRBJ2-6; D is perhaps TRBD1 (5 bases). This CDR3 comprises 14 residues. Germline CDR1 ENHRY, CDR2 SYGVKD. Deletions cut 6 bases from V and 0 bases from J, with 6 bases between. DNA for the CDR3: TGTGCCATCAGGACAGCCTCTGGGGCCAACGTCCTGACTTTC. It codes for CAIRTASGANVLTF.

CDR3 sequence: CASSLVRNSGNTIYF. The CDR3 DNA sequence: TGTGCCAGCAGCTTAGTTCGGAACTCTGGAAACACCATATATTTT. This chain uses TRBV7-2 with TRBJ1-3; D is unclear. The CDR3 runs 15 residues. The V gene's germline CDR1 is SGHTA and CDR2 FQGNSA. Deletions cut 1 base from V and 0 bases from J, with 7 bases between.

V gene TRBV29-1 combines with J gene TRBJ2-5; unclear D gene. Trimming removed 5 bases at V and 1 base at J, with 17 bases between. Germline CDR1 SQVTM, CDR2 ANQGSEA. The CDR3 is 15 amino acids. CDR3 region: CSVIYSLSFQETQYF. CDR3 DNA: TGCAGCGTTATCTATTCTCTGTCATTCCAAGAGACCCAGTACTTC.

J is TRBJ2-2 and V is TRBV4-2; a possible D gene is TRBD2 (6 bases). Germline V gene lookup returns CDR1 LGHNA and CDR2 YNFKEQ. The CDR3 consists of 16 residues. Trimming removed 0 bases from V and 4 bases from J, with 12 bases in between. CDR3 region: CASSQDARLGTGELFF. The CDR3, as DNA: TGTGCCAGCAGCCAAGATGCGAGACTAGGCACCGGGGAGCTGTTTTTT.

This rearrangement joins TRBV9 to TRBJ2-5; 10 bases match TRBD2. The J segment lost 4 bases and the V segment lost 0 bases, leaving 9 bases of the junction unmatched. There are 17 residues in the CDR3. Germline V CDR1 and CDR2: SGDLS, YYNGEE. CDR3 nucleotides: TGTGCCAGCAGCGTAGTTGCTAGCGGGAGTACTATAGAGACCCAGTACTTC. The encoded protein is CASSVVASGSTIETQYF.

This clone showed up just a few times. The chain has TRBV7-9 and TRBJ1-4; D perhaps matches TRBD1 (6 bases). The CDR3 sequence is 15 residues long. The germline gives CDR1 SEHNR, CDR2 FQNEAQ (reference sequence). The V and J ends lost 5 bases and 8 bases respectively, with 18 bases between them. CDR3 coding DNA: TGTGCCAGCAGCCAATCGGACAGAAAAAAGGAAAAACTGTTTTTT. It translates to CASSQSDRKKEKLFF.